The 24 T cell receptor beta chains listed next were all sequenced from one sample in a study of Graves' ophthalmopathy and Graves' hyperthyroidism. Amplification from RNA transcripts yielded the TCR beta CDR3 regions. An opening RT-PCR round employed HTBI primers and preceded a second-round multiplex PCR. TCRdb independently ran MiXCR on the multiplex PCR reads; one entry per CDR3 protein. The data contain under 400,000 distinct CDR3 sequences, roughly a sixth of them seen just once; the ten biggest clones take up roughly an eighth. Sequencing was done on a sample of peripheral blood. These receptors all stem from an adult man with Graves' ophthalmopathy.

The gene calls are TRBV28 and TRBJ2-5; D remains ambiguous. The germline gives CDR1 MDHEN, CDR2 SYDVKM. The CDR3 consists of 14 residues. The ends were cut back, 2 bases at V and 2 bases at J, with 9 bases in the middle. CDR3 amino acids: CASSLSWPQETQYF. CDR3 bases: TGTGCCAGCAGTTTAAGTTGGCCTCAAGAGACCCAGTACTTC.

Many counts were recorded for this clonotype. V and J are TRBV29-1 and TRBJ2-4; D unclear. CDR3 length equals 15 residues. Germline V gene data show CDR1 as SQVTM and CDR2 as ANQGSEA. Trimming took 4 bases from V and 0 from J, leaving 13 bases between them. The CDR3: CSVVSEQLAKNIQYF. CDR3 DNA sequence: TGCAGCGTTGTTTCAGAGCAGCTAGCCAAAAACATTCAGTACTTC.

V is TRBV5-1 and J is TRBJ2-7; 8 nucleotides line up with TRBD2. Germline V gene data show CDR1 as SGHRS and CDR2 as YFSETQ. The length of the CDR3 is 15 residues. The V segment lost 8 bases and the J segment 3 bases; nucleotides outside the gene matches: 13. This CDR3 reads CARYSLAGKIYEQYF. In nucleotides, the CDR3 is TGCGCCAGGTATTCTTTAGCGGGAAAAATCTACGAGCAGTACTTC.

This clonotype was seen many times. J is TRBJ2-7 and V is TRBV12-3 or TRBV12-4; TRBD1 aligns across 8 bases. The CDR3 is 17 amino acids. J lost 0 bases, V lost 0 bases, and 7 bases had no gene match. DNA of the CDR3: TGTGCCAGCAGTTTAGCTTGGGGACAGGCAAGCTCCTACGAGCAGTACTTC. This encodes CASSLAWGQASSYEQYF.

This clonotype was recorded many times. The chain has TRBV12-3 or TRBV12-4 and TRBJ2-5; tentative D call: TRBD2 (5 bases). The CDR3 contains 13 residues. V was pared by 6 bases and J by 14 bases, with 22 bases between. CDR3 sequence: CASRAGLNSVFYF. In nucleotides, the CDR3 is TGTGCCAGCAGGGCAGGACTGAACTCAGTCTTTTACTTC.

This clonotype appeared many times. V and J are TRBV12-3 or TRBV12-4 and TRBJ2-2; D remains unclear. The V end was cut by 6 bases, the J end by 7 bases, with 6 bases between. CDR3 length equals 11 residues. As DNA, the CDR3 is TGTGCCAGCAGCCTTAACGGGGAGCTGTTTTTT. Residues: CASSLNGELFF.

This clonotype was counted at least ten times. This chain uses TRBV24-1 with TRBJ2-2; no clear D. The length of the CDR3 is 15 residues. Trimming left V 2 bases short and J 3 bases short, with 9 bases between. CDR1 and CDR2 from the germline V gene are KGHDR and SFDVKD. The CDR3, as DNA: TGTGCCACCAGTGATTCAGCTAGTTACACCGGGGAGCTGTTTTTT. Amino acids: CATSDSASYTGELFF.

The V gene is TRBV4-1, the J gene TRBJ2-5; 7 positions match TRBD2. CDR1 and CDR2 from the germline V gene are MGHRA and YSYEKL. The CDR3 is 18 amino acids. Germline trimming cut 3 bases from V and 2 bases from J; bases unmatched to any gene: 15. The CDR3 loop is CASSQTPGGGLVQETQYF. CDR3 in DNA: TGCGCCAGCAGCCAGACCCCGGGGGGTGGACTGGTACAAGAGACCCAGTACTTC.

This clonotype was seen many times. This chain joins TRBV30 and TRBJ1-2, with 8 nucleotides matching TRBD1. CDR1 GTSNPN and CDR2 SVGIG come from the germline V gene (reference sequence). J gave up 2 bases and V 6 bases, and 11 bases lay outside the gene matches. The CDR3 is 15 amino acids. This CDR3 reads CACQTPGQDNYGYTF. The CDR3 DNA sequence: TGTGCCTGCCAAACCCCGGGACAGGACAACTATGGCTACACCTTC.

This clonotype has ten or more counts. The rearrangement links TRBV6-2 or TRBV6-3 to TRBJ1-1, with a possible D match to TRBD1 (5 bases). Looked up from germline, CDR1 is MNHEY and CDR2 is SVGEGT. The CDR3 runs to 16 residues. The germline V and J ends were trimmed by 3 bases and 7 bases, with 21 bases remaining between them. Written as DNA, the CDR3 is TGTGCCAGCAGTTATTCGGACATATCATTACTCCGTGAAGCTTTCTTT. Residues: CASSYSDISLLREAFF.

At least ten counts were recorded for this clonotype. The chain uses TRBV7-2 and TRBJ2-2; D is possibly TRBD1 (5 bases). The CDR3 is 14 amino acids. Looked up from germline, CDR1 is SGHTA and CDR2 is FQGNSA. Trimming took off 6 bases at V and 7 bases at J, with 15 bases between the two ends. DNA for the CDR3: TGTGCCAGCAGGCTGGACAAGGTCGGCGGGGAGCTGTTTTTT. Protein product: CASRLDKVGGELFF.

This clonotype has at least ten counts. The CDR3 DNA follows: TGCGCCAGCAGGGACCTCTCTGGGTGGGCTTTCTTT. Protein product: CASRDLSGWAFF. The chain joins TRBV10-2 to TRBJ1-1; D unclear. Germline loops: CDR1 WSHSY, CDR2 SAAADI. The CDR3 covers 12 residues. With 6 bases removed from V and 11 bases from J, the gap between germline ends came to 16 bases.

This clonotype appeared many times. This chain uses TRBV11-2 with TRBJ2-7; the D is unclear. Germline lookup yields CDR1 SGHAT and CDR2 FQNNGV. The CDR3 loop spans 12 amino acids. Trimming took 2 bases from V and 6 from J, leaving 8 bases between them. In nucleotides, the CDR3 is TGTGCCAGCAGCTTACAATGGGGCGAGCAGTACTTC. Protein sequence: CASSLQWGEQYF.

This clonotype was seen repeatedly, ten times or more. The chain uses TRBV7-8 and TRBJ1-5; tentatively, D is TRBD1 (6 bases). V was shortened by 0 bases and J by 0 bases, with 9 bases between the two germline ends. CDR1 and CDR2 from the germline V gene are SGHVS and FQNEAQ. CDR3 length: 16 amino acids. CDR3 nucleotide sequence: TGTGCCAGCAGCTTAGCGGGACAATATAGCAATCAGCCCCAGCATTTT. Its protein product is CASSLAGQYSNQPQHF. Filled out from reference TRBV7-8 and TRBJ1-5, the complete variable domain reads GAGVSQSPRYKVAKRGQDVALRCDPISGHVSLFWYQQALGQGPEFLTYFQNEAQLDKSGLPSDRFFAERPEGSVSTLKIQRTQQEDSAVYLCASSLAGQYSNQPQHFGDGTRLSIL.

This clonotype was counted ten times or more. The V and J genes are TRBV11-2 and TRBJ2-6, with no clear D. Trimming cost V 4 bases and J 4 bases, with 17 bases left between them. The CDR3 totals 17 residues. CDR1 SGHAT and CDR2 FQNNGV come from the germline V gene. The CDR3 coding sequence is TGTGCCAGCAGCTCAAGATCAGACAACCTGGGGGCCAACGTCCTGACTTTC. It is translated as CASSSRSDNLGANVLTF.

This clonotype was detected many times. CDR3 in amino acids: CASSGLGREAFF. The DNA of the CDR3 is TGTGCCAGCAGTGGTCTCGGGAGAGAGGCTTTCTTT. V and J are TRBV6-2 or TRBV6-3 and TRBJ1-1; D remains unclear. V lost 5 bases and J 11 bases, leaving 15 bases between the germline ends. This CDR3 contains 12 residues. CDR1 MNHEY and CDR2 SVGEGT come from the germline V gene.

In its sample, this clonotype was seen many times. This chain uses TRBV7-8 with TRBJ2-5, with 8 bases identical to TRBD1. J lost 1 base, V lost 5 bases, and 9 bases had no gene match. CDR3 length: 16 residues. Looked up from germline, CDR1 is SGHVS and CDR2 is FQNEAQ. CDR3 DNA sequence: TGTGCCAGCAGCCACCGACAGGGGATGGCCCAAGAGACCCAGTACTTC. The encoded protein is CASSHRQGMAQETQYF.

This clonotype was counted at least ten times. This rearrangement joins TRBV13 to TRBJ2-7; maybe TRBD1 (6 bases). This CDR3 is 15 amino acids long. Deletions cut 1 base from V and 6 bases from J, with 16 bases between. The germline gives CDR1 PRHDT, CDR2 FYEKMQ (reference sequence). The chain's CDR3 is CASSLDGTRRGEQYF. CDR3 nucleotides: TGTGCCAGCAGCTTAGACGGGACAAGGAGAGGCGAGCAGTACTTC.

This clonotype was picked up many times. This chain connects TRBV5-6 to TRBJ1-2; 8 bases match TRBD1. This CDR3 is built from 14 residues. The J segment lost 4 bases and the V segment lost 4 bases, leaving 6 bases of the junction unmatched. In germline, CDR1 is SGHDT, CDR2 YYEEEE. The CDR3, as DNA: TGTGCCAGCAGCATTCAGGGGGCGCGCTATGGCTACACCTTC. It yields the protein CASSIQGARYGYTF.

In its sample, this clonotype was seen many times. V is TRBV6-2 or TRBV6-3 and J is TRBJ2-7, with TRBD2 matching 13 bases. V gave up 8 bases and J gave up 7 bases; unmatched junction bases: 14. The CDR3 has 16 residues. Germline-derived CDR1 and CDR2 are MNHEY and SVGEGT. CDR3 nucleotide sequence: TGTGCCAGCGGCGGATATACGGGACTAGCGGGATTAGAGCAGTACTTC. Amino acids: CASGGYTGLAGLEQYF.

This clonotype showed up many times. This chain connects TRBV14 to TRBJ2-5, with 10 positions matching TRBD2. Trimming removed 4 bases from V and 2 bases from J; junction bases left unmatched: 4. The CDR3 runs to 15 residues. Germline CDR1 and CDR2: SGHDN and FVKESK. CDR3 sequence reads: CASSPGLASQETQYF. The CDR3 DNA sequence: TGTGCCAGCAGCCCGGGACTAGCGAGTCAAGAGACCCAGTACTTC.

This clonotype was found a few times. V and J are TRBV6-1 and TRBJ1-5; 7 bases fit TRBD1. V lost 2 bases to trimming and J lost 2 bases; unmatched junction nucleotides: 6. The CDR3 totals 16 residues. Germline assignment: CDR1 MNHNS and CDR2 SASEGT. The CDR3 nucleotides read TGTGCCAGCAGTGAACTCCAAGGACAGGGCAATCAGCCCCAGCATTTT. This codes for CASSELQGQGNQPQHF.

For this clonotype: A junction boundary mismatches the germline segment, possibly from a read error. The CDR3 DNA reads TGTGTCAGCAGTGTGCCGGGACAGGGGTTCTACGAGCAGTACTTC. It specifies CVSSVPGQGFYEQYF. The rearrangement joins TRBV6-1 to TRBJ2-7, with 10 bases identical to TRBD1. This CDR3 contains 15 residues. The germline gives CDR1 MNHNS, CDR2 SASEGT.

V and J are TRBV6-5 and TRBJ2-2, with 9 positions matching TRBD1. The germline V gene has CDR1 MNHEY and CDR2 SVGAGI. V trimming: 4 bases; J trimming: 1 base; junction bases outside the gene matches: 4. The CDR3 has 16 amino acids. The CDR3 DNA reads TGTGCCAGCAGTTTTTCGACAGGGGGGAACACCGGGGAGCTGTTTTTT. It codes for CASSFSTGGNTGELFF.